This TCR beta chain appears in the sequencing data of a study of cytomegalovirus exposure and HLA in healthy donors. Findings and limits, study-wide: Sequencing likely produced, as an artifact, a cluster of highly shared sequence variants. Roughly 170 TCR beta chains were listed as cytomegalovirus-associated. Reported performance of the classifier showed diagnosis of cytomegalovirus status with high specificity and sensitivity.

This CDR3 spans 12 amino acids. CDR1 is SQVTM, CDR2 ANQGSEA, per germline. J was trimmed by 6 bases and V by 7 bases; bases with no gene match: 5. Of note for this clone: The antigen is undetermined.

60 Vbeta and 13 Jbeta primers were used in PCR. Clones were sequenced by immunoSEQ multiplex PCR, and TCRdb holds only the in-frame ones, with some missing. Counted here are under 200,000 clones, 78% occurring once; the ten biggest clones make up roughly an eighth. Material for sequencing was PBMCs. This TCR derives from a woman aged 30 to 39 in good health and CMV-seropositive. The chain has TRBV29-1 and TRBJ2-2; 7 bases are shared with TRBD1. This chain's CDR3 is CSARTGAGELFF. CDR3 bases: TGCAGCGCACGTACAGGGGCCGGGGAGCTGTTTTTT.